These T cell receptor beta chains were read from a single sample in a study of graft-versus-host responses after intestinal transplantation. Produced via immunoSEQ multiplex PCR; TCRdb's table is partial and in-frame only. This table holds about 20,000 clones, 35% to 45% found once. Specimen: alloreactive CD4+ T cells from a mixed lymphocyte reaction culture, collected before intestinal transplant. Every receptor here comes from a human patient who received an intestinal transplant. Each CDR3 is given with its conserved first and last residue. The order of the fields is V gene, J gene, clone size, D gene, CDR3 DNA, CDR3 protein. D genes are given only for firm matches. Rows may omit the clone size; those that give it use once, few, many or a size class.

>TRBV5-1|TRBJ2-3|few|TRBD1
TGCGCCAGCAGCCTCGACAGGGGTGGAAGCACAGATACGCAGTATTTT
CASSLDRGGSTDTQYF
>TRBV27|TRBJ2-2|once|TRBD1
TGTGCCAGCAGTCCCGGGACAGGGGTCACCGGGGAGCTGTTTTTT
CASSPGTGVTGELFF
>TRBV10-3|TRBJ2-7|.|TRBD2
TGTGCCATCAGCCGTAGCGGGGTCTCCTACGAGCAGTACTTC
CAISRSGVSYEQYF
>TRBV5-1|TRBJ1-6|once|TRBD1
TGCGCCAGCAGCTTGGGGCAGGGGGACTCACCCCTCCACTTT
CASSLGQGDSPLHF
>TRBV5-1|TRBJ2-1|.|TRBD2
TGCGCCAGCAGCTATGGAAGCGGGGGGGGCCGATGGAATGAGCAGTTCTTC
CASSYGSGGGRWNEQFF
>TRBV7-8|TRBJ1-1|once|TRBD1
TGTGCCAGCAGCCTAGCCGGGCCAGGGGGCGGAGGCACTGAAGCTTTCTTT
CASSLAGPGGGGTEAFF
>TRBV6-5|TRBJ1-2|.|.
TGTGCCAGCAGTCCCCACCACAAAGCTAACTATGGCTACACCTTC
CASSPHHKANYGYTF
>TRBV13|TRBJ2-5|few|.
TGTGCCAGCAGCAGCGGCGGAGTGTATTTAGAGACCCAGTACTTC
CASSSGGVYLETQYF
>TRBV7-7|TRBJ2-2|.|TRBD1
TGTGCCAGCAGCTTACGGGCAGGGGGCGGCACCGGGGAGCTGTTTTTT
CASSLRAGGGTGELFF
>TRBV11-3|TRBJ2-5|.|TRBD1
TGTGCCAGCAGCTTAGCGGGACAGGGCGGGGAGACCCAGTACTTC
CASSLAGQGGETQYF
>TRBV5-6|TRBJ1-1|.|.
TGTGCCAGCAGCCTCGACAGAGAAGCTTTCTTT
CASSLDREAFF
>TRBV7-9|TRBJ1-5|.|TRBD1
TGTGCCAGCAGCTCAGGGGGGGGCAATCAGCCCCAGCATTTT
CASSSGGGNQPQHF
>TRBV10-3|TRBJ1-5|few|.
TGTGCCATCAGTGGCGGTTGGGGCAATCAGCCCCAGCATTTT
CAISGGWGNQPQHF
>TRBV6-1|TRBJ2-7|.|.
TGTGCCAGCCGGAGGCCGGGGGCCCTAAGGGGGGAGCAGTACTTC
CASRRPGALRGEQYF
>TRBV2|TRBJ2-7|few|.
TGTGCCAGCAGTGTTGAAATGTCCTCCTACGAGCAGTACTTC
CASSVEMSSYEQYF
>TRBV18|TRBJ2-6|few|.
TGTGCCACCACCCTCGGCGGGGCCAACGTCCTGACTTTC
CATTLGGANVLTF
>TRBV30|TRBJ1-5|few|.
TGTGCCTTTGGACAGTTTAGCAATCAGCCCCAGCATTTT
CAFGQFSNQPQHF
>TRBV5-6|TRBJ2-1|.|.
TGTGCCAGCAGCCGACTAGGGAATGAGCAGTTCTTC
CASSRLGNEQFF
>TRBV2|TRBJ2-1|.|.
TGTGCCAGCAGTAAGGACAACAATGAGCAGTTCTTC
CASSKDNNEQFF
>TRBV5-1|TRBJ1-4|.|.
TGCGCCAGCAGCTTAGGACGGGCTAGAGAAAAACTGTTTTTT
CASSLGRAREKLFF
>TRBV5-5|TRBJ1-2|.|.
TGTGCCAGCACCGCCCTCTGGGGATGGGGCTACACCTTC
CASTALWGWGYTF
>TRBV18|TRBJ1-3|.|.
TGTGCCAGCTCACCGCGGACGACTACAGGCGCCCTTTCGGGAAACACCATATATTTT
CASSPRTTTGALSGNTIYF
>TRBV5-1|TRBJ2-7|few|TRBD2
TGCGCCAGCAGCCAATGGCGGGGGGCCCCCTACGAGCAGTACTTC
CASSQWRGAPYEQYF
>TRBV19|TRBJ1-1|few|.
TGTGCCAGTAGTATAGGGGGGGGGACGAACACTGAAGCTTTCTTT
CASSIGGGTNTEAFF
>TRBV5-6|TRBJ1-4|few|.
TGTGCCAGCAGCTTCTATACTACTAGGCAGGAAAAACTGTTTTTT
CASSFYTTRQEKLFF
>TRBV10-3|TRBJ1-1|.|.
TGTGCCATCAGTGAGTCGAGGAACACTGAAGCTTTCTTT
CAISESRNTEAFF
>TRBV7-3|TRBJ2-5|.|.
TGTGCCAGCAGCTTATTGGCGGGTTTCCAAGAGACCCAGTACTTC
CASSLLAGFQETQYF
>TRBV27|TRBJ1-4|few|TRBD1
TGTGCCAGCCGGGGCCTAAACAGTAGACCCGGGACAGTTTTTTTT
CASRGLNSRPGTVFF
>TRBV2|TRBJ2-1|.|.
TGTGCCAGCAGGGGCGCCTACAATGAGCAGTTCTTC
CASRGAYNEQFF